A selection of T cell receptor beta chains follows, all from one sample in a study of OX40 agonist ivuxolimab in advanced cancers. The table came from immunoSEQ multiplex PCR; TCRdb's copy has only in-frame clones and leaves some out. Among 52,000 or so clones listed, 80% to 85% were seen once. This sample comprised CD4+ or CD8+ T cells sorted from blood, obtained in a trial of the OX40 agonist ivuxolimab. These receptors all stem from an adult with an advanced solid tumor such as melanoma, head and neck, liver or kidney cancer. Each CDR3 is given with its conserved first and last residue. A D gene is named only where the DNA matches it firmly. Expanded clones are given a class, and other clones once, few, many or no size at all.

CDR3nt: TGTGCCAGCAGCTTAAGGGGTTACGAGCAGTACTTC
CDR3aa: CASSLRGYEQYF
abundance: NA
j_gene: TRBJ2-7
d_gene: NA
v_gene: TRBV7-9

CDR3nt: TGTGCCAGCAGCCACCAGCTGGGACAGGTTACCCTCAATGGCTACACCTTC
CDR3aa: CASSHQLGQVTLNGYTF
abundance: NA
j_gene: TRBJ1-2
d_gene: TRBD1
v_gene: TRBV9

CDR3nt: TGTGCCAGCAGTAGTGGGATAAGAGGGGAAGCTTTCTTT
CDR3aa: CASSSGIRGEAFF
abundance: NA
j_gene: TRBJ1-1
d_gene: NA
v_gene: TRBV28

CDR3nt: TGTGCCAGCAGCCTTGACAGGGCCCACGATGGCTACACCTTC
CDR3aa: CASSLDRAHDGYTF
abundance: NA
j_gene: TRBJ1-2
d_gene: TRBD1
v_gene: TRBV6-5

CDR3nt: TGTGCCAGCCAACGGACATATAGCTCTGGGGCCAACGTCCTGACTTTC
CDR3aa: CASQRTYSSGANVLTF
abundance: NA
j_gene: TRBJ2-6
d_gene: NA
v_gene: TRBV7-9

CDR3nt: TGTGCTAGTGGTTTGGTGAGGAACACTGAAGCTTTCTTT
CDR3aa: CASGLVRNTEAFF
abundance: few
j_gene: TRBJ1-1
d_gene: NA
v_gene: TRBV12-5

CDR3nt: TGTGCCACCAGCAGGGAACGCCGCTATGGCTACACCTTC
CDR3aa: CATSRERRYGYTF
abundance: NA
j_gene: TRBJ1-2
d_gene: NA
v_gene: TRBV15

CDR3nt: TGTGCCAGCAGCTTAGCCGCCGGGAGCTCCTACAATGAGCAGTTCTTC
CDR3aa: CASSLAAGSSYNEQFF
abundance: few
j_gene: TRBJ2-1
d_gene: NA
v_gene: TRBV11-3

CDR3nt: TGTGCCAGCAGCCTAGCGGTTCCCTCCACAGATACGCAGTATTTT
CDR3aa: CASSLAVPSTDTQYF
abundance: NA
j_gene: TRBJ2-3
d_gene: TRBD2
v_gene: TRBV7-9

CDR3nt: TGTGCCAGCAGTCATGTCTCCTACGAGCAGTACTTC
CDR3aa: CASSHVSYEQYF
abundance: NA
j_gene: TRBJ2-7
d_gene: NA
v_gene: TRBV7-9

CDR3nt: TGCGCCAGCAGCTTCCAGGGGTACACAGATACGCAGTATTTT
CDR3aa: CASSFQGYTDTQYF
abundance: NA
j_gene: TRBJ2-3
d_gene: NA
v_gene: TRBV5-1

CDR3nt: TGTGCCAGCAGCTTAGAGTGGCAGGGCAATGAGCAGTTCTTC
CDR3aa: CASSLEWQGNEQFF
abundance: few
j_gene: TRBJ2-1
d_gene: NA
v_gene: TRBV7-6

CDR3nt: TGTGCCAGCAGTTTAGTGGTAGGGATCCCCCTCCACTTT
CDR3aa: CASSLVVGIPLHF
abundance: few
j_gene: TRBJ1-6
d_gene: NA
v_gene: TRBV27

CDR3nt: TGTGCCTGGAGTGTACCGGGGGCGTTCGGTAGGAGGACTGAAGCTTTCTTT
CDR3aa: CAWSVPGAFGRRTEAFF
abundance: few
j_gene: TRBJ1-1
d_gene: NA
v_gene: TRBV30

CDR3nt: TGTGCCAGCAGCGACGTGATCGAGCAGTACTTC
CDR3aa: CASSDVIEQYF
abundance: NA
j_gene: TRBJ2-7
d_gene: NA
v_gene: TRBV7-6

CDR3nt: TGTGCCAGCAGCTTCCCCCAGGGGGGCGATGACAATGAGCAGTTCTTC
CDR3aa: CASSFPQGGDDNEQFF
abundance: NA
j_gene: TRBJ2-1
d_gene: NA
v_gene: TRBV7-9

CDR3nt: TGTGCCAGCAGCTTAGCCCTAGCGGGAGGTAACTACAATGAGCAGTTCTTC
CDR3aa: CASSLALAGGNYNEQFF
abundance: NA
j_gene: TRBJ2-1
d_gene: TRBD2
v_gene: TRBV7-3

CDR3nt: TGTGCCAGCATGCCGACAGGGGGAAAAAATACGCAGTATTTT
CDR3aa: CASMPTGGKNTQYF
abundance: NA
j_gene: TRBJ2-3
d_gene: TRBD1
v_gene: TRBV6-5

CDR3nt: TGTGCCAGCAGCACCCCGGCGGGACTAGCGGGGGGTTACTCCTACGAGCAGTACTTC
CDR3aa: CASSTPAGLAGGYSYEQYF
abundance: NA
j_gene: TRBJ2-7
d_gene: TRBD2
v_gene: TRBV5-4

CDR3nt: TGTGCCAGCAGCTCAAGGAGACAGGCAGATAATGAAAAACTGTTTTTT
CDR3aa: CASSSRRQADNEKLFF
abundance: NA
j_gene: TRBJ1-4
d_gene: NA
v_gene: TRBV7-2

CDR3nt: TGCGCCAGCAGCTTCGGACAGGGGGCGGTCGGGGAGCTGTTTTTT
CDR3aa: CASSFGQGAVGELFF
abundance: NA
j_gene: TRBJ2-2
d_gene: TRBD1
v_gene: TRBV5-1

CDR3nt: TGTGCCTGTATAAGACAGGGTCCCGGGGAGCTGTTTTTT
CDR3aa: CACIRQGPGELFF
abundance: NA
j_gene: TRBJ2-2
d_gene: TRBD1
v_gene: TRBV30

CDR3nt: TGTGCCAGCAGCTTAGCCGGCGGCAGCTCCTACAATGAGCAGTTCTTC
CDR3aa: CASSLAGGSSYNEQFF
abundance: NA
j_gene: TRBJ2-1
d_gene: NA
v_gene: TRBV5-4

CDR3nt: TGCGCCAGCAGCCTCTCCGGGACAGGAAGCTCTGGAAACACCATATATTTT
CDR3aa: CASSLSGTGSSGNTIYF
abundance: NA
j_gene: TRBJ1-3
d_gene: TRBD1
v_gene: TRBV4-3

CDR3nt: TGTGCCAGCAGTTTACAATGGACATCTTACGAGCAGTACTTC
CDR3aa: CASSLQWTSYEQYF
abundance: NA
j_gene: TRBJ2-7
d_gene: NA
v_gene: TRBV27

CDR3nt: TGTGCCAGTACCGGACAGGGTAGTGAAAAACTGTTTTTT
CDR3aa: CASTGQGSEKLFF
abundance: NA
j_gene: TRBJ1-4
d_gene: TRBD1
v_gene: TRBV19

CDR3nt: TGTGCCAGCAGTTTATCTCCAGGGGGCGAGGGTGGCTACACCTTC
CDR3aa: CASSLSPGGEGGYTF
abundance: NA
j_gene: TRBJ1-2
d_gene: TRBD1
v_gene: TRBV27

CDR3nt: TGTGCCAGCAGCGTAGGTGGTAGCGGCTCCTACAATGAGCAGTTCTTC
CDR3aa: CASSVGGSGSYNEQFF
abundance: NA
j_gene: TRBJ2-1
d_gene: NA
v_gene: TRBV9

CDR3nt: TGTGCCAGCAGCGTAGGGCCGGGGGGTGTGACTGAAGCTTTCTTT
CDR3aa: CASSVGPGGVTEAFF
abundance: NA
j_gene: TRBJ1-1
d_gene: NA
v_gene: TRBV9

CDR3nt: TGTGCCAGCAGTTTAGTATCCAGGAACACTGAAGCTTTCTTT
CDR3aa: CASSLVSRNTEAFF
abundance: NA
j_gene: TRBJ1-1
d_gene: NA
v_gene: TRBV27

CDR3nt: TGTGCCAGCAGCTTGAGGTCAGGATTTAATGAAAAACTGTTTTTT
CDR3aa: CASSLRSGFNEKLFF
abundance: NA
j_gene: TRBJ1-4
d_gene: NA
v_gene: TRBV5-4

CDR3nt: TGTGCCAGCAGTTACTCTTGGCTAGCGGGGGGTCATGAGCAGTTCTTC
CDR3aa: CASSYSWLAGGHEQFF
abundance: once
j_gene: TRBJ2-1
d_gene: TRBD2
v_gene: TRBV6-5

CDR3nt: TGTGCCAGCAGCTATTCTAGGACAGAAATGAACACTGAAGCTTTCTTT
CDR3aa: CASSYSRTEMNTEAFF
abundance: NA
j_gene: TRBJ1-1
d_gene: NA
v_gene: TRBV7-9

CDR3nt: TGTGCCATCAGTGAGCTTTACTCGACAGGTGAAGGATTAGTAAGGGCCTACGAGCAGTACTTC
CDR3aa: CAISELYSTGEGLVRAYEQYF
abundance: NA
j_gene: TRBJ2-7
d_gene: NA
v_gene: TRBV10-3

CDR3nt: TGTGCCAGCAGCTTAGGGGGTATAGAGCAGTACTTC
CDR3aa: CASSLGGIEQYF
abundance: NA
j_gene: TRBJ2-7
d_gene: NA
v_gene: TRBV7-8

CDR3nt: TGTGCTGGGACTAGCGGGACCGACAATGAGCAGTTCTTC
CDR3aa: CAGTSGTDNEQFF
abundance: NA
j_gene: TRBJ2-1
d_gene: TRBD2
v_gene: TRBV10-3

CDR3nt: TGTGCCTGGAAAGGACGATTCGAGCAGTACTTC
CDR3aa: CAWKGRFEQYF
abundance: few
j_gene: TRBJ2-7
d_gene: NA
v_gene: TRBV30

CDR3nt: TGTGCCAGTAGTCCTGGGATCGCGAACACCGGGGAGCTGTTTTTT
CDR3aa: CASSPGIANTGELFF
abundance: NA
j_gene: TRBJ2-2
d_gene: NA
v_gene: TRBV19

CDR3nt: TGTGCCAGCAGTTCCCGAGTGCCAAGCTACGAGCAGTACTTC
CDR3aa: CASSSRVPSYEQYF
abundance: NA
j_gene: TRBJ2-7
d_gene: NA
v_gene: TRBV7-9

CDR3nt: TGTGCCAGCAGCCGCGCGAGGGGGGGGCCTTCCTACAATGAGCAGTTCTTC
CDR3aa: CASSRARGGPSYNEQFF
abundance: NA
j_gene: TRBJ2-1
d_gene: NA
v_gene: TRBV7-8

CDR3nt: TGTGCCAGCAGCTTAGAGGGCGGACTCTCCTACGAGCAGTACTTC
CDR3aa: CASSLEGGLSYEQYF
abundance: NA
j_gene: TRBJ2-7
d_gene: NA
v_gene: TRBV7-2

CDR3nt: TGTGCCAGCAGTCGCGGTTCCGAGCAGTACTTC
CDR3aa: CASSRGSEQYF
abundance: NA
j_gene: TRBJ2-7
d_gene: NA
v_gene: TRBV6-5

CDR3nt: TGTGCCAGCAGGGGGGGCTTAAACACCATATATTTT
CDR3aa: CASRGGLNTIYF
abundance: NA
j_gene: TRBJ1-3
d_gene: NA
v_gene: TRBV6-5

CDR3nt: TGTGCCAGCTCCCCCCTAGCGGGGGGCACAGATACGCAGTATTTT
CDR3aa: CASSPLAGGTDTQYF
abundance: NA
j_gene: TRBJ2-3
d_gene: TRBD2
v_gene: TRBV18